These T cell receptor beta chains were read from a single sample in a study of Ad26.COV2.S vaccination and SARS-CoV-2 variants. Using immunoSEQ multiplex PCR, the repertoire was profiled, and TCRdb retains in-frame clones only, with some absent. The sample holds 330,000 or so clones, 85% to 90% seen once. The starting material was peripheral blood, obtained in a trial of Ad26.COV2.S vaccine versus placebo. The source of these receptors is a person aged 18-65 years who received the Ad26.COV2.S COVID-19 vaccine or a placebo. Both conserved end residues are part of each CDR3. D genes are given only for firm matches. Clone size is not always given. Where it is, it says once, few, many or a class for expanded clones.

V gene: TRBV19; J gene: TRBJ2-5; clone size: few; D gene: TRBD2; CDR3 DNA: TGTGCCAGTAGTCCTATAGGGACTAGATATCAAGAGACCCAGTACTTC; CDR3 protein: CASSPIGTRYQETQYF
V gene: TRBV3-1/TRBV3-2; J gene: TRBJ1-1; clone size: few; D gene: -; CDR3 DNA: TGTGCCAGCAGCCAAGGGGTAGTGAACACTGAAGCTTTCTTT; CDR3 protein: CASSQGVVNTEAFF
V gene: TRBV29-1; J gene: TRBJ2-1; clone size: -; D gene: TRBD2; CDR3 DNA: TGCAGCGTTGGACTAGCGGGAGGGCCCCAGTTCTTC; CDR3 protein: CSVGLAGGPQFF
V gene: TRBV7-2; J gene: TRBJ1-2; clone size: -; D gene: TRBD1; CDR3 DNA: TGTGCCAGCAGCCCGGACAGGGATGGCTACACCTTC; CDR3 protein: CASSPDRDGYTF
V gene: TRBV7-9; J gene: TRBJ1-4; clone size: -; D gene: TRBD1; CDR3 DNA: TGTGCCAGCAGCTTAGGGGACAGTAATGAAAAACTGTTTTTT; CDR3 protein: CASSLGDSNEKLFF
V gene: TRBV7-9; J gene: TRBJ1-3; clone size: -; D gene: -; CDR3 DNA: TGTGCCAGCAGCGAGACATCATATGAGTCTGGAAACACCATATATTTT; CDR3 protein: CASSETSYESGNTIYF
V gene: TRBV6-5; J gene: TRBJ1-1; clone size: -; D gene: -; CDR3 DNA: TGTGCCAGCACTAACGGGGGAATGAACACTGAAGCTTTCTTT; CDR3 protein: CASTNGGMNTEAFF
V gene: TRBV15; J gene: TRBJ1-1; clone size: -; D gene: TRBD1; CDR3 DNA: TGTGCCACCAGCAGGACAGGGGGCACTGAAGCTTTCTTT; CDR3 protein: CATSRTGGTEAFF
V gene: TRBV12-5; J gene: TRBJ2-5; clone size: -; D gene: -; CDR3 DNA: TGTGCTAGTGGTCTAACAGGGAACAGCCCAAGGGTCGAAGAGACCCAGTACTTC; CDR3 protein: CASGLTGNSPRVEETQYF
V gene: TRBV27; J gene: TRBJ2-2; clone size: -; D gene: -; CDR3 DNA: TGTGCCAGCAGTTTATCCCCCGGGGGGAACACCGGGGAGCTGTTTTTT; CDR3 protein: CASSLSPGGNTGELFF
V gene: TRBV2; J gene: TRBJ2-5; clone size: -; D gene: TRBD2; CDR3 DNA: TGTGCCAGCAGCCCGGGGGGGGGACACGGCGAGGGGGAGACCCAGTACTTC; CDR3 protein: CASSPGGGHGEGETQYF
V gene: TRBV3-1/TRBV3-2; J gene: TRBJ1-2; clone size: -; D gene: TRBD1; CDR3 DNA: TGTGCCAGCAGCTTAACAGGGGATCGGGATGGCTACACCTTC; CDR3 protein: CASSLTGDRDGYTF
V gene: TRBV4-3; J gene: TRBJ1-5; clone size: -; D gene: TRBD1; CDR3 DNA: TGCGCCAGCAGCCAAGAGGCGGGACAGGTCAATCAGCCCCAGCATTTT; CDR3 protein: CASSQEAGQVNQPQHF
V gene: TRBV4-3; J gene: TRBJ1-2; clone size: -; D gene: -; CDR3 DNA: TGCGCCAGCAGCCGGAACCTAAACTATGGCTACACCTTC; CDR3 protein: CASSRNLNYGYTF
V gene: TRBV27; J gene: TRBJ2-5; clone size: -; D gene: TRBD1; CDR3 DNA: TGTGCCAGCAGTTTAAACAGGGGGACCCAGTACTTC; CDR3 protein: CASSLNRGTQYF
V gene: TRBV11-2; J gene: TRBJ1-1; clone size: -; D gene: TRBD1; CDR3 DNA: TGTGCCAGCGGCGGACAGGGGTTTATGAACACTGAAGCTTTCTTT; CDR3 protein: CASGGQGFMNTEAFF
V gene: TRBV3-1/TRBV3-2; J gene: TRBJ1-1; clone size: -; D gene: -; CDR3 DNA: TGTGCCAGCAGCCGGGGGACGAACACTGAAGCTTTCTTT; CDR3 protein: CASSRGTNTEAFF
V gene: TRBV3-1/TRBV3-2; J gene: TRBJ1-2; clone size: -; D gene: TRBD1; CDR3 DNA: TGTGCCAGCAGCCACCTGCGGGACAGGGTATATGGCTACACCTTC; CDR3 protein: CASSHLRDRVYGYTF
V gene: TRBV11-2; J gene: TRBJ2-6; clone size: -; D gene: -; CDR3 DNA: TGTGCCAGCAGCGATAGTAGCTCTGGGGCCAACGTCCTGACTTTC; CDR3 protein: CASSDSSSGANVLTF
V gene: TRBV19; J gene: TRBJ2-7; clone size: -; D gene: -; CDR3 DNA: TGTGCCAGTAGCCCCTTGGCAATTAAGGACGAGCAGTACTTC; CDR3 protein: CASSPLAIKDEQYF
V gene: TRBV4-3; J gene: TRBJ2-1; clone size: -; D gene: TRBD1; CDR3 DNA: TGCGCCAGCAGCCAAGGGGACAGATTCAATGAGCAGTTCTTC; CDR3 protein: CASSQGDRFNEQFF
V gene: TRBV18; J gene: TRBJ1-1; clone size: once; D gene: -; CDR3 DNA: TGTGCCAGCTCACTTCCCGGCCCCAAAGAAGCTTTCTTT; CDR3 protein: CASSLPGPKEAFF
V gene: TRBV5-1; J gene: TRBJ2-1; clone size: -; D gene: TRBD1; CDR3 DNA: TGCGCCAGCAGCTCCCGACAGGGAGCCTACAATGAGCAGTTCTTC; CDR3 protein: CASSSRQGAYNEQFF
V gene: TRBV27; J gene: TRBJ1-4; clone size: once; D gene: -; CDR3 DNA: TGTGCCAGCAGACCCCTGGGAGGAGGTACTAATGAAAAACTGTTTTTT; CDR3 protein: CASRPLGGGTNEKLFF
V gene: TRBV2; J gene: TRBJ2-1; clone size: -; D gene: -; CDR3 DNA: TGTGCCAGCAGTGAAACTCGTCTAGCAGTGAATGAGCAGTTCTTC; CDR3 protein: CASSETRLAVNEQFF
V gene: TRBV9; J gene: TRBJ1-1; clone size: -; D gene: -; CDR3 DNA: TGTGCCAGCAGCGTAGAAGGGAACACTGAAGCTTTCTTT; CDR3 protein: CASSVEGNTEAFF
V gene: TRBV7-9; J gene: TRBJ2-1; clone size: -; D gene: TRBD2; CDR3 DNA: TGTGCCAGTGACAGACGGACTAGCGGGAGCAGTGAGCAGTTCTTC; CDR3 protein: CASDRRTSGSSEQFF
V gene: TRBV3-1/TRBV3-2; J gene: TRBJ2-7; clone size: -; D gene: -; CDR3 DNA: TGTGCCAGCAGCGGTACGGACTTGACCTACGAGCAGTACTTC; CDR3 protein: CASSGTDLTYEQYF
V gene: TRBV11-2; J gene: TRBJ1-1; clone size: -; D gene: -; CDR3 DNA: TGTGCCAGCAGCTTAGCTTCCGGGGGACTCATGAACACTGAAGCTTTCTTT; CDR3 protein: CASSLASGGLMNTEAFF
V gene: TRBV27; J gene: TRBJ1-1; clone size: -; D gene: -; CDR3 DNA: TGTGCCAGCAGTTTAAGGTTCGGCACTGAAGCTTTCTTT; CDR3 protein: CASSLRFGTEAFF
V gene: TRBV18; J gene: TRBJ2-7; clone size: -; D gene: -; CDR3 DNA: TGTGCCAGCTCCTCCGGGACAACCGGCTACGAGCAGTACTTC; CDR3 protein: CASSSGTTGYEQYF
V gene: TRBV2; J gene: TRBJ1-1; clone size: -; D gene: -; CDR3 DNA: TGTGCCAGCGTTCCGGGGACTGAAGCTTTCTTT; CDR3 protein: CASVPGTEAFF
V gene: TRBV30; J gene: TRBJ1-1; clone size: once; D gene: -; CDR3 DNA: TGTGCCTGGAGTTGGACGGGGAACACTGAAGCTTTCTTT; CDR3 protein: CAWSWTGNTEAFF
V gene: TRBV9; J gene: TRBJ2-3; clone size: -; D gene: TRBD2; CDR3 DNA: TGTGCCAGCAGCGTAGCAGGCCCCTCGCAACTAGCGGGGGAGAGAAGCACAGATACGCAGTATTTT; CDR3 protein: CASSVAGPSQLAGERSTDTQYF
V gene: TRBV19; J gene: TRBJ1-1; clone size: -; D gene: TRBD1; CDR3 DNA: TGTGCCAGTAGTCCCCTCCCGGGACAGGGGGCGTTTATCACTGAAGCTTTCTTT; CDR3 protein: CASSPLPGQGAFITEAFF
V gene: TRBV11-3; J gene: TRBJ2-2; clone size: -; D gene: -; CDR3 DNA: TGTGCCAGCAGCTTACCCTCGAACACCGGGGAGCTGTTTTTT; CDR3 protein: CASSLPSNTGELFF
V gene: TRBV18; J gene: TRBJ1-4; clone size: -; D gene: -; CDR3 DNA: TGTGCCAGCTCACCAGGGGGAAGCAATGAAAAACTGTTTTTT; CDR3 protein: CASSPGGSNEKLFF
V gene: TRBV7-2; J gene: TRBJ2-5; clone size: -; D gene: TRBD2; CDR3 DNA: TGTGCCAGCACCCCCGGAAGTAGCGGGGGAGGAGAGACCCAGTACTTC; CDR3 protein: CASTPGSSGGGETQYF
V gene: TRBV12-3/TRBV12-4; J gene: TRBJ2-2; clone size: -; D gene: TRBD1; CDR3 DNA: TGTGCCAGCAGCAGGACAGGGTCCGGGGAGCTGTTTTTT; CDR3 protein: CASSRTGSGELFF
V gene: TRBV7-2; J gene: TRBJ1-1; clone size: -; D gene: TRBD1; CDR3 DNA: TGTGCCAGCAGCTTAGTAGAGGGGGCAACTGAAGCTTTCTTT; CDR3 protein: CASSLVEGATEAFF
V gene: TRBV4-3; J gene: TRBJ1-2; clone size: -; D gene: -; CDR3 DNA: TGCGCCAGCAGCCACCCGGGACGGCCAGTATATGGCTACACCTTC; CDR3 protein: CASSHPGRPVYGYTF